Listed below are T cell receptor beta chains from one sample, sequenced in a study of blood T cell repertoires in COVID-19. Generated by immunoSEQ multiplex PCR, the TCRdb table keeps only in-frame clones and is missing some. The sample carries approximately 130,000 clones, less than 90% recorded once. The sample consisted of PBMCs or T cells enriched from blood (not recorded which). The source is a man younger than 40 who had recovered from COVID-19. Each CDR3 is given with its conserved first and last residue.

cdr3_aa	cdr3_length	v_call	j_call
CASSQDLRGHKGGELFF	17	TRBV4-1	TRBJ2-2
CASSVGRDRGITGELFF	17	TRBV9	TRBJ2-2
CASSSAVYYGYTF	13	TRBV5-4	TRBJ1-2
CASSFDTGQGHSGNTIYF	18	TRBV11-2	TRBJ1-3
CASSPTETYGYTF	13	TRBV2	TRBJ1-2
CASRLAGVTDTQYF	14	TRBV5-6	TRBJ2-3
CASSLGARNQPQHF	14	TRBV28	TRBJ1-5
CASSYTGGAEDTEAFF	16	TRBV11-2	TRBJ1-1
CASSQGEVNNQPQHF	15	TRBV4-1	TRBJ1-5
CASSIRRGGRNEQFF	15	TRBV19	TRBJ2-1
CASSQVLDSGYTF	13	TRBV4-2	TRBJ1-2
CASSSIRDLPTKTSTDTQYF	20	TRBV5-1	TRBJ2-3
CASSEATAANYGYTF	15	TRBV6-1	TRBJ1-2
CASSEVQGVGEQFF	14	TRBV6-4	TRBJ2-1
CATSPNSGSPDTQYF	15	TRBV24-1	TRBJ2-3
CASSARTGGEADTQYF	16	TRBV9	TRBJ2-3
CATSDSGITGELFF	14	TRBV24-1	TRBJ2-2
CASNLAGGTDTQYF	14	TRBV14	TRBJ2-3
CASSLGGEVGTDTQYF	16	TRBV5-4	TRBJ2-3
CASSLAAGVTDTQYF	15	TRBV7-6	TRBJ2-3